This T cell receptor (beta chain) is from a study of metastatic and nonmetastatic thyroid tumors (dated by TCRdb to 2019 to 2021). Regarding the complete study: Repertoires were compared across peripheral blood and tumor or nodule tissue samples from malignant and benign thyroid patients.

Libraries were made using PCR. The sequencing machine was an Illumina HiSeq 4000. The TCR beta-chain CDR3 region of each patient was profiled by high-throughput sequencing. Under the source paper's analysis protocol: The researchers built a classifier to tell apart papillary thyroid cancer patients with distant metastasis, based on CDR3 differences among clinicopathological groups. The Shannon index was used to assess repertoire diversity, and the Morisita-Horn index was used to assess tumor-blood repertoire similarity. Starting from the raw public reads, TCRdb applied fastp trimming at Q25, assembled clones with MiXCR and retained in-frame beta chains. The V and J calls shown here were made by TCRdb, not taken from the authors' results. Here the sample has about 27,000 clones; around 15% occur a single time. The ten largest make up around 14% of the sample. No treatment had been received by any patient before thyroid surgery. Patient clinical samples collected from the early 2010s to the late 2010s were retrospectively analysed using T-cell receptor beta sequencing.

This clone showed up many times. Its cognate antigen has yet to be identified. Base qualities are not recorded, but no much larger clone differs from it by a single base. Other DNA variants within this sample encode the same CDR3. Trimming takes 5 bases from V and 6 bases from J, and the germline ends sit 13 bases apart. Its CDR3 holds 14 amino acids, cysteine through phenylalanine. Only CDR3 DNA is held: 42 bases, read in frame from base 1. The germline V gene yields SGHNT for CDR1 and YENEEA for CDR2. Broader findings and caveats from the paper: In both blood and tumor samples, malignant tumors were reported to have significantly higher TCR beta diversity than benign nodules.

Rearrangement joined TRBV11-3 to TRBJ2-2; there is no confident call for the D gene. Sequencing input: blood. This clonotype was obtained from a male donor with papillary thyroid cancer or a benign thyroid nodule (not recorded which). Some clones in this sample may be carry-over from other donors' samples. This receptor has the CDR3 CASSPGPWAGELFF. Here is the DNA: TGTGCCAGCAGCCCGGGTCCCTGGGCCGGGGAGCTGTTTTTT.